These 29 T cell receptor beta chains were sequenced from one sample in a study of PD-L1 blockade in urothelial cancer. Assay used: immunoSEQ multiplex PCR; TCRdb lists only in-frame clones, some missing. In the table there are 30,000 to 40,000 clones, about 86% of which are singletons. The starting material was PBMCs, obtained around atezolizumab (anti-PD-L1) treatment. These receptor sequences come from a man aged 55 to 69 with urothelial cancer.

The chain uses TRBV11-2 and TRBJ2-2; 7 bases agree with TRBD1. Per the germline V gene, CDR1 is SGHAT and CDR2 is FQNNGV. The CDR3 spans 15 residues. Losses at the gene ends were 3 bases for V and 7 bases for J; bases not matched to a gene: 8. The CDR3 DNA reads TGTGCCAGCAGCTTCACGACAGGGTGGGTCGGGGAGCTGTTTTTT. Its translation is CASSFTTGWVGELFF.

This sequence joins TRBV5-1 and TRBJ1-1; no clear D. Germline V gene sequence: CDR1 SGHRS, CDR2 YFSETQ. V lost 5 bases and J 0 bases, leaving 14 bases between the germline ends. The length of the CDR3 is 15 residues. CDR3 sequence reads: CASRVAPVMNTEAFF. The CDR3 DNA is TGCGCCAGCAGAGTAGCCCCAGTGATGAACACTGAAGCTTTCTTT.

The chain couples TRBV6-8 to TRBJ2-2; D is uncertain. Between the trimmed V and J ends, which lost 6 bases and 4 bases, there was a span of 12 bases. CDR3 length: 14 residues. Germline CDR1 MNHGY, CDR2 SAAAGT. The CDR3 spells CASSPTGGTGELFF. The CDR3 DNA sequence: TGTGCCAGCAGCCCGACGGGTGGCACCGGGGAGCTGTTTTTT.

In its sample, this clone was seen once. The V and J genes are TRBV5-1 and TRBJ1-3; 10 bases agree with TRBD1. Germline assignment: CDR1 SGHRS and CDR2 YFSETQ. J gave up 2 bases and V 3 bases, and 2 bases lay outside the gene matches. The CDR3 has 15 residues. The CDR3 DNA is TGCGCCAGCAGCTGGGACAGGGGTGCTGGAAACACCATATATTTT. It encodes CASSWDRGAGNTIYF.

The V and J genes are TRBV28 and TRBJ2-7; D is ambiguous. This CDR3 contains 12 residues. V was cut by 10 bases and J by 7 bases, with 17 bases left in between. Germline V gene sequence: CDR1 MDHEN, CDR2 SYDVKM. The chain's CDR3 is CATSAVVGEQYF. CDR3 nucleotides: TGTGCCACCTCGGCTGTCGTCGGGGAGCAGTACTTC.

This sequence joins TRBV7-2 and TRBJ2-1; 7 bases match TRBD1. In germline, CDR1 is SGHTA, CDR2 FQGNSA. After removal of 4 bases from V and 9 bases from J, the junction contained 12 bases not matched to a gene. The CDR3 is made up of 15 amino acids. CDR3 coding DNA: TGTGCCAGCAGCTCACAGGGGTTGATTTCCAGTGAGCAGTTCTTC. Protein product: CASSSQGLISSEQFF. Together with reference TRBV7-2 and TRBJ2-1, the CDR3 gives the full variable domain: GAGVSQSPSNKVTEKGKDVELRCDPISGHTALYWYRQSLGQGLEFLIYFQGNSAPDKSGLPSDRFSAERTGGSVSTLTIQRTQQEDSAVYLCASSSQGLISSEQFFGPGTRLTVL.

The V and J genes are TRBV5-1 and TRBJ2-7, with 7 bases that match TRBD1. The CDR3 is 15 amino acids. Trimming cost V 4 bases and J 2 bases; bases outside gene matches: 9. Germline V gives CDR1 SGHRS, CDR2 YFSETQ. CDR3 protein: CASSPSGRGTYEQYF. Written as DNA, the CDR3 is TGCGCCAGCAGCCCCAGCGGCAGGGGGACCTACGAGCAGTACTTC.

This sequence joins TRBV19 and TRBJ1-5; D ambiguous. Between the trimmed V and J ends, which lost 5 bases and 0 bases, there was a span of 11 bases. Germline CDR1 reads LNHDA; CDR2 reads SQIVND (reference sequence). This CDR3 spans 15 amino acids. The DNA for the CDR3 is TGTGCCAGTAGTTCTGGCACCCATAGCAATCAGCCCCAGCATTTT. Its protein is CASSSGTHSNQPQHF.

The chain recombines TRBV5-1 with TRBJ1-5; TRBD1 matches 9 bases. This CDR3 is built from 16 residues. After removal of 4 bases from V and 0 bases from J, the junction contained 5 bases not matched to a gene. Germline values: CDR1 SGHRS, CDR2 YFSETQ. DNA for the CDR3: TGCGCCAGCAGCCGGACAGGGGATTATAGCAATCAGCCCCAGCATTTT. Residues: CASSRTGDYSNQPQHF.

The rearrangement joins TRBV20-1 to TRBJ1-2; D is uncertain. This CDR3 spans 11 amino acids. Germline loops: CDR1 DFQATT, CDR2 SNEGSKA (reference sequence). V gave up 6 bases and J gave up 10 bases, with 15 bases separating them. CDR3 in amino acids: CSALSETIYTF. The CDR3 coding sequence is TGCAGTGCGCTTTCGGAGACCATCTACACCTTC.

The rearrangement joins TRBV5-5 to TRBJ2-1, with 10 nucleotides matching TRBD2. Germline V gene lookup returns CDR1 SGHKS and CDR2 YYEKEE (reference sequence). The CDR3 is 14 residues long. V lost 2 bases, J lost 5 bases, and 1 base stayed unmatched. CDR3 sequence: CASSFGLADNEQFF. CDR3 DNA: TGTGCCAGCAGCTTCGGACTAGCGGACAATGAGCAGTTCTTC. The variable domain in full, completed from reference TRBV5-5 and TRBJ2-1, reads DAGVTQSPTHLIKTRGQQVTLRCSPISGHKSVSWYQQVLGQGPQFIFQYYEKEERGRGNFPDRFSARQFPNYSSELNVNALLLGDSALYLCASSFGLADNEQFFGPGTRLTVL.

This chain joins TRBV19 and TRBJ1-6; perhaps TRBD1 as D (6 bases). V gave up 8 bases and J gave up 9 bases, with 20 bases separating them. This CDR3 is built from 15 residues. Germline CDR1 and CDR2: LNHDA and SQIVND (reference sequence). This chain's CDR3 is CASRSPTGLGSPLHF. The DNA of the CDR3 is TGTGCCAGTCGTTCGCCCACAGGGTTGGGTTCACCCCTCCACTTT.

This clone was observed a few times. CDR3 residues: CASSLGPTSLYGYTF. For the CDR3, the DNA is TGCGCCAGCAGCTTGGGTCCGACAAGCCTCTATGGCTACACCTTC. This sequence joins TRBV5-1 and TRBJ1-2; D gene ambiguous. The CDR3 extends over 15 amino acids. Between the trimmed V and J ends, which lost 0 bases and 4 bases, there was a span of 13 bases. CDR1 is SGHRS and CDR2 is YFSETQ in the germline V gene.

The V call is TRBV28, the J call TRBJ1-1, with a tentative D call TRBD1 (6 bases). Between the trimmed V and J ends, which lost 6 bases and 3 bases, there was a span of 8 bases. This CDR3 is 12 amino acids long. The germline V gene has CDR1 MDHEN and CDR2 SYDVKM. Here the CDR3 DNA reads TGTGCCAGCAGCTACAGGGACACTGAAGCTTTCTTT. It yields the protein CASSYRDTEAFF.

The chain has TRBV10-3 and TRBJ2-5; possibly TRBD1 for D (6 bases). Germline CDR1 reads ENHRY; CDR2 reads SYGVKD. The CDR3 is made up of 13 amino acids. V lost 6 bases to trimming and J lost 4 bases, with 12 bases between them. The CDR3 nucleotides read TGTGCCATCAGAGACGGGACAAGAGAGACCCAGTACTTC. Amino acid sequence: CAIRDGTRETQYF.

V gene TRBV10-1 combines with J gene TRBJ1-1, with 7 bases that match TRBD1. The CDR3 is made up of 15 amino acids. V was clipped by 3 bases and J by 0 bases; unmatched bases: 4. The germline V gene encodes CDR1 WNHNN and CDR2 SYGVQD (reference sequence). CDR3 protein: CASSDRDSLNTEAFF. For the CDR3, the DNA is TGCGCCAGCAGTGACCGGGACAGTTTGAACACTGAAGCTTTCTTT.

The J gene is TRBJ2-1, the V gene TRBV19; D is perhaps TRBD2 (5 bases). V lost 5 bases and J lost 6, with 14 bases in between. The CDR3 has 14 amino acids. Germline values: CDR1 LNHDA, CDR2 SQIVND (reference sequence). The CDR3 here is CASSRGSAGNEQFF. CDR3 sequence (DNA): TGTGCCAGTAGTCGGGGATCGGCGGGCAATGAGCAGTTCTTC.

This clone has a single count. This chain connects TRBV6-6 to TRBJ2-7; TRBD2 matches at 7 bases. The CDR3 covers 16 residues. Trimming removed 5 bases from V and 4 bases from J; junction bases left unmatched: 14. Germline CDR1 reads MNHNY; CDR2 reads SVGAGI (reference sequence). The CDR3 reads CASSHSGNPREYEQYF. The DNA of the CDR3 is TGTGCCAGCAGTCACAGCGGGAACCCCCGGGAGTACGAGCAGTACTTC.

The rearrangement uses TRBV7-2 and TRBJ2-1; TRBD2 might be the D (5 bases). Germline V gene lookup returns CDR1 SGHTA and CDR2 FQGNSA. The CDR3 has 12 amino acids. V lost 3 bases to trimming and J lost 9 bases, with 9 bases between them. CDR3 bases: TGTGCCAGCAGCTTGCTAGCAGGTGAGCAGTTCTTC. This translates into CASSLLAGEQFF.

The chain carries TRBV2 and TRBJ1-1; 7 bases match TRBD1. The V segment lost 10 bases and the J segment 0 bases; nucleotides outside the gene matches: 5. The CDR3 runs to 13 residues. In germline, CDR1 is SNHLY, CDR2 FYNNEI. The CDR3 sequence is CATRGGMNTEAFF. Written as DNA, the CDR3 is TGTGCCACCAGGGGGGGGATGAACACTGAAGCTTTCTTT.

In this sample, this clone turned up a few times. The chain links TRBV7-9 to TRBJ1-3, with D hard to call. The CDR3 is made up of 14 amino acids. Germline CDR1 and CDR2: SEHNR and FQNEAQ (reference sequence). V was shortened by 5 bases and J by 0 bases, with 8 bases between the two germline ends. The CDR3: CASSPGISGNTIYF. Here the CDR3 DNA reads TGTGCCAGCAGCCCTGGCATCTCTGGAAACACCATATATTTT.

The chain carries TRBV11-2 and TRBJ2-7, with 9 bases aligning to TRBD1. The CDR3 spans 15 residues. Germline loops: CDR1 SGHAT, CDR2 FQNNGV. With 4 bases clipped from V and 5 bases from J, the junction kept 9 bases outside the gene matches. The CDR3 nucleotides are TGTGCCAGCAGCTCACTGGACAGGGGCGTCGACGAGCAGTACTTC. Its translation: CASSSLDRGVDEQYF.

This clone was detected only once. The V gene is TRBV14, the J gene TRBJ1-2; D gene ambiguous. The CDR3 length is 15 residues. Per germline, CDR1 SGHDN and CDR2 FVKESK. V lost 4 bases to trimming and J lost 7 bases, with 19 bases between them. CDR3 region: CASSRFRTAITGYTF. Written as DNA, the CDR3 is TGTGCCAGCAGCCGATTTCGAACAGCAATAACTGGCTACACCTTC.

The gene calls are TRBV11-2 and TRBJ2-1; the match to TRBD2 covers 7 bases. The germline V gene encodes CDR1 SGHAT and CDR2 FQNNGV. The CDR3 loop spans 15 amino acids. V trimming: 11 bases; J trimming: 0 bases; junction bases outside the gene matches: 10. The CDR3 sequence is CAVKAGPGSYNEQFF. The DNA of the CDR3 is TGTGCCGTCAAAGCGGGACCCGGCTCCTACAATGAGCAGTTCTTC.

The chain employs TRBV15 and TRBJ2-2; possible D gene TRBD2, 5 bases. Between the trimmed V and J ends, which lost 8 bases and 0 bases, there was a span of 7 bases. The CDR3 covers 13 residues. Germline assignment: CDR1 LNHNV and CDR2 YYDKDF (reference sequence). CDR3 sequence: CATSGSNTGELFF. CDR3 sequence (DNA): TGTGCCACCTCGGGGTCGAACACCGGGGAGCTGTTTTTT. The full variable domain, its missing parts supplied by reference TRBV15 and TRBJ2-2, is DAMVIQNPRYQVTQFGKPVTLSCSQTLNHNVMYWYQQKSSQAPKLLFHYYDKDFNNEADTPDNFQSRRPNTSFCFLDIRSPGLGDTAMYLCATSGSNTGELFFGEGSRLTVL.

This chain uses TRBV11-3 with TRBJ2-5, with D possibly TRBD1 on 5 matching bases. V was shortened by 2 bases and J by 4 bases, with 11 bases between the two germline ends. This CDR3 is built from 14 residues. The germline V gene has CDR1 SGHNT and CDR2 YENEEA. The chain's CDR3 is CASSLLGASETQYF. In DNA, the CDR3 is TGTGCCAGCAGCTTATTAGGGGCCTCAGAGACCCAGTACTTC.

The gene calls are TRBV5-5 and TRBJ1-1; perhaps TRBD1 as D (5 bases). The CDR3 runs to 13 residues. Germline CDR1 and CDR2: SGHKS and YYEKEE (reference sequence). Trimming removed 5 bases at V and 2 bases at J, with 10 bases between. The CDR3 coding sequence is TGTGCCAGCAGTCCCGGGGGAAACACTGAAGCTTTCTTT. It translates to CASSPGGNTEAFF.

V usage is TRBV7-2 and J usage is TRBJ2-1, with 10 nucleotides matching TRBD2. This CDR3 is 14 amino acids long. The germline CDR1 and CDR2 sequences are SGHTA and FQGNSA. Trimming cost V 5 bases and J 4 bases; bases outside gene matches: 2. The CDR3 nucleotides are TGTGCCAGCAGCCTGACTAGCGGGTACAATGAGCAGTTCTTC. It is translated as CASSLTSGYNEQFF.

The CDR3 nucleotides are TGTGCCAGCAGATCAGGGAACACCGGGGAGCTGTTTTTT. Translated, it gives CASRSGNTGELFF. The chain combines TRBV7-2 with TRBJ2-2; no clear D gene. The germline V gene has CDR1 SGHTA and CDR2 FQGNSA. CDR3 length: 13 residues. Trimming removed 6 bases from V and 1 base from J, with 6 bases in between.